This T cell receptor beta chain is drawn from a study of identical twins. Study-level findings and limits: Abundant beta clonotypes from cord blood had fewer insertions, unlike memory repertoires, which showed none.

TCRdb re-derived calls from the 5' RACE reads in MiXCR, one entry per CDR3 protein. The sample carries approximately 210,000 distinct CDR3 sequences, 5.5% to 7.5% recorded once. This clonotype appeared many times. Its target is unknown. The CDR3 is made up of 16 amino acids. The germline CDR1 and CDR2 sequences are SGHRS and YFSETQ. V was cut by 1 base and J by 6 bases, with 17 bases left in between. This same sample was also taken into another study, of T cells expressing NK-cell markers. That report adds: The same clonotypes also predominated in the CD3+CD56-NKG2C+ fraction of several donors.

The sequence derives from a woman aged 18-35 years in good health. The sequenced material came from CD8+ T cells sorted from blood. The chain employs TRBV5-1 and TRBJ2-1; possible D gene TRBD2, 6 bases. CDR3 amino acids: CASSLPGSVGGNEQFF. Here the CDR3 DNA reads TGCGCCAGCAGCTTGCCTGGATCGGTCGGGGGCAATGAGCAGTTCTTC.